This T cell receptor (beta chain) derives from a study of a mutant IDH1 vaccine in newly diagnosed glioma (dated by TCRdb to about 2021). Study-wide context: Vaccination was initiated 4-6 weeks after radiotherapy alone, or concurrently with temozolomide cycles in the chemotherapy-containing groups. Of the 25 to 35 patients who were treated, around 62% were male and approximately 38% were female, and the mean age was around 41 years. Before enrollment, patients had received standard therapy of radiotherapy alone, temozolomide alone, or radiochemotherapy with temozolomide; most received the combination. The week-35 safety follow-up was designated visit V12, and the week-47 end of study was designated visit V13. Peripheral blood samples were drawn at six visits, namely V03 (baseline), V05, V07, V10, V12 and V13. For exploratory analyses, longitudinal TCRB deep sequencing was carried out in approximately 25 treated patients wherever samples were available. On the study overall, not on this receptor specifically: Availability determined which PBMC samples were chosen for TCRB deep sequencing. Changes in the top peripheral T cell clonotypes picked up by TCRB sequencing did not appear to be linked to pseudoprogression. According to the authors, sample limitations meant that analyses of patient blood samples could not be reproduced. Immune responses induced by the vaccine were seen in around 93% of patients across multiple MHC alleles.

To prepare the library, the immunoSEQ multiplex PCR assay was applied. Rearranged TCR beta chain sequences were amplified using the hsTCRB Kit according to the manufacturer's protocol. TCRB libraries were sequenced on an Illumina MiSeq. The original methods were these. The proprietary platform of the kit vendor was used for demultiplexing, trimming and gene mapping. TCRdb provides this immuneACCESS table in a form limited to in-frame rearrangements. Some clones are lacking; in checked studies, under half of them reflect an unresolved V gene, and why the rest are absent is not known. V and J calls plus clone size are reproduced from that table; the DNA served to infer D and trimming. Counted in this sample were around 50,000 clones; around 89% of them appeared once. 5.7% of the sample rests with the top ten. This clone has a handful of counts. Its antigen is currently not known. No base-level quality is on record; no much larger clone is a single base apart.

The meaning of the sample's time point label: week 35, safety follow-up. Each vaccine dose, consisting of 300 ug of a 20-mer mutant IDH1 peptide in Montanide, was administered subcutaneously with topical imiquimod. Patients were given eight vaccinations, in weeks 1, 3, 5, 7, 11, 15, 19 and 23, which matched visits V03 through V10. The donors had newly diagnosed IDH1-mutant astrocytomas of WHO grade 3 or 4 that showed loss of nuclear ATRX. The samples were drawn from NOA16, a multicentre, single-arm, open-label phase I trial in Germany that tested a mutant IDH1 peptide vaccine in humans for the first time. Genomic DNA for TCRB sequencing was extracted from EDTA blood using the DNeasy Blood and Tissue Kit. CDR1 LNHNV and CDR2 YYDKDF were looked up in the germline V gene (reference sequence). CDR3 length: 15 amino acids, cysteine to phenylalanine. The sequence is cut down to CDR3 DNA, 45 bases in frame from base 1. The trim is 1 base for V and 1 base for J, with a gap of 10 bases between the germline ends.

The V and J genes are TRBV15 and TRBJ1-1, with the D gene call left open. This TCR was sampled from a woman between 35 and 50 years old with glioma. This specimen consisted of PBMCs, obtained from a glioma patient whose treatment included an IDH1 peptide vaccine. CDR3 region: CATSRVPGTNTEAFF. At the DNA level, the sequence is TGTGCCACCAGCAGAGTTCCGGGAACGAACACTGAAGCTTTCTTT.